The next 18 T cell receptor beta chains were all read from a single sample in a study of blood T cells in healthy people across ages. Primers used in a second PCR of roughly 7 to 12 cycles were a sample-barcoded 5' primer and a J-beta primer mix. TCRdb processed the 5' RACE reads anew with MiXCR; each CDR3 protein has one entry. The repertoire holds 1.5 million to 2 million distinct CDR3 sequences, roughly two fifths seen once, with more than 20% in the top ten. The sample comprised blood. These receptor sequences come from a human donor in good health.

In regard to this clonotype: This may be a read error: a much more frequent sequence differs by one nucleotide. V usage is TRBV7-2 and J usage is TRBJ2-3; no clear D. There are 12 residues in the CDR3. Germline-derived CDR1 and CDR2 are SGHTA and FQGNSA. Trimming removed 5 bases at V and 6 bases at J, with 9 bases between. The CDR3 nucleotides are TGTGCCAGCAGCCCTATAAAGGATACGCAGTATTTT. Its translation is CASSPIKDTQYF. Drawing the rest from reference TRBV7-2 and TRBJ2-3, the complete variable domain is GAGVSQSPSNKVTEKGKDVELRCDPISGHTALYWYRQSLGQGLEFLIYFQGNSAPDKSGLPSDRFSAERTGGSVSTLTIQRTQQEDSAVYLCASSPIKDTQYFGPGTRLTVL.

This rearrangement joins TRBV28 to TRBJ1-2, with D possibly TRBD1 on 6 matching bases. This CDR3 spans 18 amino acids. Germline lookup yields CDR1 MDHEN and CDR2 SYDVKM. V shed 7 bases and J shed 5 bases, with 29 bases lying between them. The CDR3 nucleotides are TGTGCCAGCATCTCTAACGGGGGCCCTCAAGCATTTGTATATGGCTACACCTTC. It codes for CASISNGGPQAFVYGYTF.

The CDR3: CASRELTGRVETQYF. CDR3 sequence (DNA): TGTGCCTCGCGCGAGTTGACAGGGAGGGTTGAGACCCAGTACTTC. The chain is built from TRBV15 and TRBJ2-7, with D tentatively TRBD1 or TRBD2 (7 bases each). The end of the DNA aligns better with TRBJ2-5, so the J call may be wrong. The CDR3 sequence is 15 residues long. Germline V gene lookup returns CDR1 LNHNV and CDR2 YYDKDF (reference sequence).

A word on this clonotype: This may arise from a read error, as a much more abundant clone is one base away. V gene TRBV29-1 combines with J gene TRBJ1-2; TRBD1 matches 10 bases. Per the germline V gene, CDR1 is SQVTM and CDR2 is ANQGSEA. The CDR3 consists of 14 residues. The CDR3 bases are TGCAGCGTTGATCCGGGACAGGGGTCCTATGGCCACACCTTC. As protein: CSVDPGQGSYGHTF. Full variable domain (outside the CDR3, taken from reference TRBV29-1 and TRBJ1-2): SAVISQKPSRDICQRGTSLTIQCQVDSQVTMMFWYRQQPGQSLTLIATANQGSEATYESGFVIDKFPISRPNLTFSTLTVSNMSPEDSSIYLCSVDPGQGSYGHTFGSGTRLTVV.

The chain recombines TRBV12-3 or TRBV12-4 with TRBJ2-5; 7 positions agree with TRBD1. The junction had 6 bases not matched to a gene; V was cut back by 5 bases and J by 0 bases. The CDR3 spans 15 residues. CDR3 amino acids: CASSDGQVDQETQYF. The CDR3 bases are TGTGCCAGCAGTGACGGACAGGTCGACCAAGAGACCCAGTACTTC.

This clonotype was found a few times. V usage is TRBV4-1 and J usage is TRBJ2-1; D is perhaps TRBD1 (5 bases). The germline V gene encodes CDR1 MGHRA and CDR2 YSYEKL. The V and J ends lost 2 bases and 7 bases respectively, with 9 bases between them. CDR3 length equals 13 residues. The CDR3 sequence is CASSQFRGNEQFF. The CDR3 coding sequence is TGCGCCAGCAGCCAATTTAGGGGTAATGAGCAGTTCTTC.

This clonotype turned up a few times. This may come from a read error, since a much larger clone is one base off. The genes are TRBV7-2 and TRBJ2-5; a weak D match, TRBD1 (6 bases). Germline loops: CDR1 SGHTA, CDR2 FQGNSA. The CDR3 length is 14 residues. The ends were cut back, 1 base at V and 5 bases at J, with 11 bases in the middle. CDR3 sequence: CASSLEGVWETQYF. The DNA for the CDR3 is TGTGCCAGCAGCTTAGAGGGGGTTTGGGAGACCCAGTACTTC.

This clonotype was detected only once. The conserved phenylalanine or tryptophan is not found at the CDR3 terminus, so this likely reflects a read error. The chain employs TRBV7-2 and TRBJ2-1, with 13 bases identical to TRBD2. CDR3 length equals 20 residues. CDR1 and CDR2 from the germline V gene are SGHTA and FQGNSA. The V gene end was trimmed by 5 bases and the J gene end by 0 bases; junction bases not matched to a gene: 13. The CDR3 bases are TGTGCCAGCAGCACTCCGGGACTAGCGGGGCGATCTAGCTCCTACAATGAGCAGTTCTTA. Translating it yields CASSTPGLAGRSSSYNEQFL.

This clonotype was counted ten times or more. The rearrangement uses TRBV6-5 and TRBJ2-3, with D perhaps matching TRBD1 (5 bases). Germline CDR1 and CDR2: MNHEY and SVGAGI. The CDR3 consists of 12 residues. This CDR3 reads CAGADPPDTQYF. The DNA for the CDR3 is TGTGCAGGGGCCGATCCCCCAGATACGCAGTATTTT.

CDR3 region: CSAMVRLPTQPQHF. Written as DNA, the CDR3 is TGCAGTGCTATGGTCCGCCTACCCACCCAGCCCCAGCATTTT. The genes are TRBV20-1 and TRBJ1-5, with D unclear. V was cut by 4 bases and J by 7 bases, with 17 bases left in between. Germline CDR1 reads DFQATT; CDR2 reads SNEGSKA (reference sequence). The CDR3 length is 14 residues.

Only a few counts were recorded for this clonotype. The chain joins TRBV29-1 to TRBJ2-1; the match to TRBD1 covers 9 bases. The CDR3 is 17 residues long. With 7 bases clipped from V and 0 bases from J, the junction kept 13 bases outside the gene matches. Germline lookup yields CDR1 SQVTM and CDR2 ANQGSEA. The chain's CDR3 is CSAGQGLLFSSYNEQFF. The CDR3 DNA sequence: TGCAGCGCCGGACAGGGGCTCCTATTTAGCTCCTACAATGAGCAGTTCTTC.

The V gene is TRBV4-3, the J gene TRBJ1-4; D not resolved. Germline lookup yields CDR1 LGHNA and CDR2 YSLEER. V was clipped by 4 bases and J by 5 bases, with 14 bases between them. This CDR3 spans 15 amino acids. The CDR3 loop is CASSPGWIENEKLFF. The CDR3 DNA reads TGCGCCAGCAGCCCGGGTTGGATCGAGAATGAAAAACTGTTTTTT.

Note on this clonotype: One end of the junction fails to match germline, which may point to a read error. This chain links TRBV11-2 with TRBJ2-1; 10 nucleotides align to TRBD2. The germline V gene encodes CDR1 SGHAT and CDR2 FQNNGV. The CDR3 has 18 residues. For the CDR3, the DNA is TGTGCCGGCAGCTCACCCCAGCGGGGGGGCCATTCCTACAATGAGCAGTTCTTC. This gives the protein CAGSSPQRGGHSYNEQFF.

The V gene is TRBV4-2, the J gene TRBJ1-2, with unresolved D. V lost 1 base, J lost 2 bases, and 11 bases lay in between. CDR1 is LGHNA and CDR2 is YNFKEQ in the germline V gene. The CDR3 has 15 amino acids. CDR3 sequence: CASSQGLTVNYGYTF. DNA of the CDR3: TGTGCCAGCAGCCAAGGACTGACGGTAAACTATGGCTACACCTTC.

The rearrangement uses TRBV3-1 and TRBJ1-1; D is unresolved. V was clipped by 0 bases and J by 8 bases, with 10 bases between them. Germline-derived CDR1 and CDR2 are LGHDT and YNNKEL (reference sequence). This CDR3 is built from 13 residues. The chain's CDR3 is CASSQDLGHEAFF. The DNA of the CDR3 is TGTGCCAGCAGCCAAGATCTTGGGCACGAAGCTTTCTTT.

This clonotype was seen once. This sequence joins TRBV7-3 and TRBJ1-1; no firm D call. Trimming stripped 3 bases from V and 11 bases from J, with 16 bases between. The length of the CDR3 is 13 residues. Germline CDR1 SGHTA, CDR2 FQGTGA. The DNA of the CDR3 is TGTGCCAGCAGCTTCCAAAGGGAAGCCGAGGCTTTCTTT. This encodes CASSFQREAEAFF.

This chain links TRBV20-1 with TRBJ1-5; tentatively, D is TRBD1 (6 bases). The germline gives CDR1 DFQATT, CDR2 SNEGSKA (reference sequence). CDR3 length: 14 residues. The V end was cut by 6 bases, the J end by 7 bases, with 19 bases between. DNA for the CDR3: TGCAGTGCCTTACGGGACATAGGAGTGCAGCCCCAGCATTTT. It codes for CSALRDIGVQPQHF.

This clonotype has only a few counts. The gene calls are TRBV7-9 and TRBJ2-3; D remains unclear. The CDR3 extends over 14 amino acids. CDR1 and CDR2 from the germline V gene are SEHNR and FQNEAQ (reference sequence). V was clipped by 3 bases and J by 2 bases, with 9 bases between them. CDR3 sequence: CASSFLTPTDTQYF. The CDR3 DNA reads TGTGCCAGCAGCTTTTTAACACCCACAGATACGCAGTATTTT.